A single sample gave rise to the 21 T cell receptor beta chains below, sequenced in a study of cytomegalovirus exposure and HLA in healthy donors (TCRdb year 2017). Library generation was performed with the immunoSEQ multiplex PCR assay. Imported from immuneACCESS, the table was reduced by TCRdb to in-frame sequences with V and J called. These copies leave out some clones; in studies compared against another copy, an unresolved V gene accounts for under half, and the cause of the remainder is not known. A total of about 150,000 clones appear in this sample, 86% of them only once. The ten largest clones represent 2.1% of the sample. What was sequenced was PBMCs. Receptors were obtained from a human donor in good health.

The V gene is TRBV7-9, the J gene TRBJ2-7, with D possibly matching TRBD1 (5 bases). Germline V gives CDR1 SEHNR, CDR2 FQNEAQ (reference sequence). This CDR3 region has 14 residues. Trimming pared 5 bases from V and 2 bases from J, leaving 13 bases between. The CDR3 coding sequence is TGTGCCAGCAGCCTTTCTGACAGACCCTACGAGCAGTACTTC. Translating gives CASSLSDRPYEQYF.

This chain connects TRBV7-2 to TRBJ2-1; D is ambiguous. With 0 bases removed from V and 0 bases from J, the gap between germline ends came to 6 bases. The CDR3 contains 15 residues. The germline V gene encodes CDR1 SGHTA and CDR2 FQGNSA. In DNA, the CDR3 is TGTGCCAGCAGCTTAGCGCTAGACTCCTACAATGAGCAGTTCTTC. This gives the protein CASSLALDSYNEQFF. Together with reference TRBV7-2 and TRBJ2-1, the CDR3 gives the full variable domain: GAGVSQSPSNKVTEKGKDVELRCDPISGHTALYWYRQSLGQGLEFLIYFQGNSAPDKSGLPSDRFSAERTGGSVSTLTIQRTQQEDSAVYLCASSLALDSYNEQFFGPGTRLTVL.

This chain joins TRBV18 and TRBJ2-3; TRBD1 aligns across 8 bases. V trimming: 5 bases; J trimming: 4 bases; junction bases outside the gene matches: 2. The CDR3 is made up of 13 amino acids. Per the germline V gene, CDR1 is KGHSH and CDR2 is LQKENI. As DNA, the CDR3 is TGTGCCAGCTCAGCACAGGGGGCAGATACGCAGTATTTT. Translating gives CASSAQGADTQYF.

The CDR3 DNA reads TGTGCCAGCAGTGAAAGATCCAGGGGGCATGGCTACACCTTC. It specifies CASSERSRGHGYTF. V usage is TRBV25-1 and J usage is TRBJ1-2, with 8 bases identical to TRBD1. CDR3 length: 14 amino acids. Germline CDR1 is MGHDK and CDR2 is SYGVNS. J gave up 6 bases and V 2 bases, and 5 bases lay outside the gene matches.

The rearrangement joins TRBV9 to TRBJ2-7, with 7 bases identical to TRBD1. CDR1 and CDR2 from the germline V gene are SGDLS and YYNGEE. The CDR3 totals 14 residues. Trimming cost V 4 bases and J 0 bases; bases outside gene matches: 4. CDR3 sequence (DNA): TGTGCCAGCAGCCAGGGACAGAACTCCTACGAGCAGTACTTC. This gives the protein CASSQGQNSYEQYF.

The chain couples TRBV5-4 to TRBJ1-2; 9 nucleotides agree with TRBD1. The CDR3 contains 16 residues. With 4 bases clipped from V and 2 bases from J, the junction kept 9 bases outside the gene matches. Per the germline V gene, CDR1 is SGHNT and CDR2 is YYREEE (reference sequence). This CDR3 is CASSLPGQGPNYGYTF. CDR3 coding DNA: TGTGCCAGCAGCCTACCGGGACAGGGACCAAACTATGGCTACACCTTC.

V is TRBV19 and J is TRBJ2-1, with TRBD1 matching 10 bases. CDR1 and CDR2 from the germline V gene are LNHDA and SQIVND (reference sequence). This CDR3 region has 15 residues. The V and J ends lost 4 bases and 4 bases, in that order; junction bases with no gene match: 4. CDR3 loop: CASSSDRGPYNEQFF. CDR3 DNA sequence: TGTGCCAGTAGTAGCGACAGGGGGCCTTACAATGAGCAGTTCTTC.

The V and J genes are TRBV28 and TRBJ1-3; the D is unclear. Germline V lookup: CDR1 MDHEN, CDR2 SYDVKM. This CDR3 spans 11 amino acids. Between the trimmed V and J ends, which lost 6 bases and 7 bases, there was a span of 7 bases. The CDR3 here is CASSLRNTIYF. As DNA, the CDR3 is TGTGCCAGCAGCCTCAGGAACACCATATATTTT.

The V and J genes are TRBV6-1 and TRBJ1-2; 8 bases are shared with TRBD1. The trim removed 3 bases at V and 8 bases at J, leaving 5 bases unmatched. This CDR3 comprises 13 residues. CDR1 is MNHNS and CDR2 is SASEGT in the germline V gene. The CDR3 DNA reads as TGTGCCAGCAGTGAGTGGACAGGGCAAGGCTACACCTTC. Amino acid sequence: CASSEWTGQGYTF.

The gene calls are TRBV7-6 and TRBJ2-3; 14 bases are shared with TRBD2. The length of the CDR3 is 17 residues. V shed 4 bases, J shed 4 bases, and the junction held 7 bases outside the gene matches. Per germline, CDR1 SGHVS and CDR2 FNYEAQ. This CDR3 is CASSSTTSGGEPDTQYF. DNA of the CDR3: TGTGCCAGCAGCTCCACGACTAGCGGGGGGGAGCCAGATACGCAGTATTTT.

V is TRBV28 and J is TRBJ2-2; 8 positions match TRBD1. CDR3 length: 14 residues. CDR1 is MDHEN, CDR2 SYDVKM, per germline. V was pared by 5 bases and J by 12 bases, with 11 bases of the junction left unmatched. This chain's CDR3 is CASSTLDRAGKLFF. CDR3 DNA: TGTGCCAGCAGTACCTTGGACAGGGCGGGGAAGCTGTTTTTT.

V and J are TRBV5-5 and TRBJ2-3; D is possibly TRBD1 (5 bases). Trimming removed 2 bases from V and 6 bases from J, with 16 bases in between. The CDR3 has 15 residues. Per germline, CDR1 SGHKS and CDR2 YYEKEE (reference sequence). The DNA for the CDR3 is TGTGCCAGCAGCTTAGGAAAGACAGTTCGTGATACGCAGTATTTT. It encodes CASSLGKTVRDTQYF.

The CDR3 protein is CASMSPRGSYEQYF. The CDR3 bases are TGTGCCAGCATGTCCCCCCGAGGATCCTACGAGCAGTACTTC. The V call is TRBV28, the J call TRBJ2-7, with no clear D. Trimming took off 7 bases at V and 1 base at J, with 14 bases between the two ends. Per the germline V gene, CDR1 is MDHEN and CDR2 is SYDVKM. This CDR3 spans 14 amino acids.

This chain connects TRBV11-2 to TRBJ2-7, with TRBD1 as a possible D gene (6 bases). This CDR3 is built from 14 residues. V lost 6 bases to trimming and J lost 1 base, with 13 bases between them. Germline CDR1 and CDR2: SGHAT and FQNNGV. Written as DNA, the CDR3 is TGTGCCAGCAGAAAGGGGCAGGGGTCCTACGAGCAGTACTTC. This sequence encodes CASRKGQGSYEQYF.

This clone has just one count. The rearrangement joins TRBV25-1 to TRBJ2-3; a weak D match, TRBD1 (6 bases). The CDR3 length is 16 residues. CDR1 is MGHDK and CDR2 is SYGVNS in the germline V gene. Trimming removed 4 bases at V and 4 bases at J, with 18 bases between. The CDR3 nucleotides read TGTGCCAGCAGTGGAACAGGGTCGCGCGTACCAGATACGCAGTATTTT. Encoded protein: CASSGTGSRVPDTQYF.

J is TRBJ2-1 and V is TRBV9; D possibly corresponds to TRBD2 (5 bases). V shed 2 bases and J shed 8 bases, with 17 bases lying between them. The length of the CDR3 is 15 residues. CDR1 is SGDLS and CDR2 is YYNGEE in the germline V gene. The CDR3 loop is CASSVFGEYVYEQFF. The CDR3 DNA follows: TGTGCCAGCAGCGTTTTTGGGGAGTATGTCTATGAGCAGTTCTTC.

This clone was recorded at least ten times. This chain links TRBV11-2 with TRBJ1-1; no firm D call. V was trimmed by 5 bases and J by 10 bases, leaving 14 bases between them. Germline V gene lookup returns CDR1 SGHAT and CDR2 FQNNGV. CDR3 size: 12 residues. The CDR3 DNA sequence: TGTGCCAGCAGCCATACGGGTGCTGTAGCTTTCTTT. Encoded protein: CASSHTGAVAFF.

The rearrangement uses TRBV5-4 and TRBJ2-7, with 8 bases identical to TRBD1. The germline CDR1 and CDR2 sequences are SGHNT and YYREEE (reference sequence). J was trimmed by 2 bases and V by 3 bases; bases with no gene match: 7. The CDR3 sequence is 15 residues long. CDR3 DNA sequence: TGTGCCAGCAGCTGGGACAGGAGTCTGACCTACGAGCAGTACTTC. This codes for CASSWDRSLTYEQYF. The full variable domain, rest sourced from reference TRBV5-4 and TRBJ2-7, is ETGVTQSPTHLIKTRGQQVTLRCSSQSGHNTVSWYQQALGQGPQFIFQYYREEENGRGNFPPRFSGLQFPNYSSELNVNALELDDSALYLCASSWDRSLTYEQYFGPGTRLTVT.

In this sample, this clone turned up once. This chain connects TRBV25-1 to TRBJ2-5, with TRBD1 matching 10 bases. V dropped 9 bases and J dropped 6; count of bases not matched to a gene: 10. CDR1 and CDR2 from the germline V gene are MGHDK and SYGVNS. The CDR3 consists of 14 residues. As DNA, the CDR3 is TGTGCCAGTACGGGACAGGGGAAGGTACAGACCCAGTACTTC. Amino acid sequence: CASTGQGKVQTQYF. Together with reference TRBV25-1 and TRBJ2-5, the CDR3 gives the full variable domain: EADIYQTPRYLVIGTGKKITLECSQTMGHDKMYWYQQDPGMELHLIHYSYGVNSTEKGDLSSESTVSRIRTEHFPLTLESARPSHTSQYLCASTGQGKVQTQYFGPGTRLLVL.

CDR3 sequence (DNA): TGTGCCAGCAGCCGGGACAGGGGCGACGAGCAGTACTTC. Its protein product is CASSRDRGDEQYF. The gene calls are TRBV9 and TRBJ2-7; 10 bases agree with TRBD1. V gave up 4 bases and J gave up 5 bases; unmatched junction bases: 3. The CDR3 covers 13 residues. Germline CDR1 SGDLS, CDR2 YYNGEE.

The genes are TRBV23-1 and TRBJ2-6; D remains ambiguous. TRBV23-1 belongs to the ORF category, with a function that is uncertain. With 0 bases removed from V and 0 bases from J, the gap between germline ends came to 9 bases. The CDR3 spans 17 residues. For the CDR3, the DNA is TGCGCCAGCAGTCAATCCGAGGAGAGCTCTGGGGCCAACGTCCTGACTTTC. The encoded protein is CASSQSEESSGANVLTF.